Presented here are 27 T cell receptor beta chains from one specimen sequenced in a study of blood T cell repertoires in COVID-19. Profiling relied on immunoSEQ multiplex PCR, and the TCRdb table lists in-frame clones only, not all of them. Here the sample spans about 250,000 clones, 70% to 90% being singletons. Sequenced sample: peripheral blood. The receptors here all came from a woman aged 55-70 years with active or convalescent COVID-19.

The genes are TRBV5-1 and TRBJ2-1; D is possibly TRBD1 (6 bases). The germline gives CDR1 SGHRS, CDR2 YFSETQ. V was cut by 6 bases and J by 7 bases, with 23 bases left in between. This CDR3 contains 16 residues. CDR3 bases: TGCGCCAGCACCGAACCACGTCTCGGCAGGGGTAATGAGCAGTTCTTC. Amino acid sequence: CASTEPRLGRGNEQFF.

CDR3 region: CASSEAGLAGGYEQYV. The CDR3 nucleotides are TGTGCCAGCAGTGAAGCGGGACTAGCGGGGGGCTACGAGCAGTACGTC. The chain carries TRBV6-1 and TRBJ2-7; the match to TRBD2 covers 15 bases. This CDR3 contains 16 residues. Germline CDR1 MNHNS, CDR2 SASEGT. J was trimmed by 3 bases and V by 0 bases; bases with no gene match: 0.

V and J are TRBV24-1 and TRBJ2-5; the match to TRBD2 covers 12 bases. Trimming removed 6 bases from V and 5 bases from J; junction bases left unmatched: 15. The CDR3 is made up of 18 amino acids. Germline-derived CDR1 and CDR2 are KGHDR and SFDVKD. CDR3 amino acids: CATSKNEPSGRAWETQYF. The CDR3, as DNA: TGTGCCACCAGTAAAAACGAGCCTAGCGGGAGGGCATGGGAGACCCAGTACTTC.

This clone was seen only a few times. DNA for the CDR3: TGCAGCGTTGAAGTGGCAGGGATGAACACTGAAGCTTTCTTT. It specifies CSVEVAGMNTEAFF. The chain uses TRBV29-1 and TRBJ1-1; tentative D call: TRBD1 (5 bases). Germline CDR1 is SQVTM and CDR2 is ANQGSEA. The germline V and J ends were trimmed by 1 base and 0 bases, with 9 bases remaining between them. This CDR3 is 14 amino acids long.

The chain uses TRBV11-2 and TRBJ2-5; 9 bases match TRBD2. Germline CDR1 and CDR2: SGHAT and FQNNGV. This CDR3 region has 16 residues. Trimming cost V 4 bases and J 4 bases; bases outside gene matches: 10. CDR3 sequence (DNA): TGTGCCAGCAGCTCAGATCCGACTAGCGGTACAGAGACCCAGTACTTC. This codes for CASSSDPTSGTETQYF.

The chain combines TRBV5-1 with TRBJ1-2; possibly TRBD1 for D (5 bases). Germline V CDR1 and CDR2: SGHRS, YFSETQ. This CDR3 has 15 amino acids. Trimming left V 3 bases short and J 7 bases short, with 19 bases between. Written as DNA, the CDR3 is TGCGCCAGCAGCTCCCCGGGACGGCGGGGGTTTGGCTACACCTTC. It is translated as CASSSPGRRGFGYTF.

V and J are TRBV5-1 and TRBJ1-3, with 10 positions matching TRBD1. In germline, CDR1 is SGHRS, CDR2 YFSETQ. V was clipped by 3 bases and J by 4 bases; unmatched bases: 7. The CDR3 loop spans 16 amino acids. The CDR3 DNA is TGCGCCAGCAGCTCCTGGGACAGGGGTGCCGGAAACACCATATATTTT. Protein product: CASSSWDRGAGNTIYF. The full variable domain, rest sourced from reference TRBV5-1 and TRBJ1-3, is KAGVTQTPRYLIKTRGQQVTLSCSPISGHRSVSWYQQTPGQGLQFLFEYFSETQRNKGNFPGRFSGRQFSNSRSEMNVSTLELGDSALYLCASSSWDRGAGNTIYFGEGSWLTVV.

The chain combines TRBV2 with TRBJ2-5; D call uncertain. Germline V gene data show CDR1 as SNHLY and CDR2 as FYNNEI. Trimming stripped 7 bases from V and 2 bases from J, with 11 bases between. This CDR3 region has 13 residues. The CDR3, as DNA: TGTGCCAGCACGGTGATTCCTCAAGAGACCCAGTACTTC. This translates into CASTVIPQETQYF.

The chain has TRBV7-2 and TRBJ2-4; D gene uncertain. The CDR3 runs 12 residues. The ends were cut back, 0 bases at V and 8 bases at J, with 5 bases in the middle. The germline V gene encodes CDR1 SGHTA and CDR2 FQGNSA. CDR3 protein: CASSLARDIQYF. CDR3 DNA: TGTGCCAGCAGCTTAGCTCGGGACATTCAGTACTTC.

The V call is TRBV6-2 or TRBV6-3, the J call TRBJ2-7; D remains ambiguous. The CDR3 loop spans 15 amino acids. V shed 0 bases and J shed 3 bases, with 12 bases lying between them. Germline V gene sequence: CDR1 MNHEY, CDR2 SVGEGT. The CDR3 nucleotides read TGTGCCAGCAGTTACTCGTTGGAGCCGGACTACGAGCAGTACTTC. It is translated as CASSYSLEPDYEQYF.

V gene TRBV27 combines with J gene TRBJ1-1, with TRBD1 as a possible D gene (5 bases). V lost 2 bases and J 0 bases, leaving 10 bases between the germline ends. This CDR3 has 15 amino acids. The germline gives CDR1 MNHEY, CDR2 SMNVEV (reference sequence). CDR3 sequence: CASSLLGRVNTEAFF. CDR3 bases: TGTGCCAGCAGTTTACTGGGCAGGGTGAACACTGAAGCTTTCTTT.

This chain uses TRBV21-1 with TRBJ2-7; the table names TRBD2, a call not compared with the DNA. TRBV21-1 has pseudogene status. The CDR3 has 20 amino acids. In DNA, the CDR3 is TGTGCCAGCAGCAAACTCCGGGGACTAGCGGGAGGAGGACTACACTACGAGCAGTACTTC. Translation: CASSKLRGLAGGGLHYEQYF.

This rearrangement joins TRBV4-1 to TRBJ2-5, with D perhaps matching TRBD2 (6 bases). V lost 0 bases and J lost 0, with 11 bases in between. Germline lookup yields CDR1 MGHRA and CDR2 YSYEKL. The CDR3 loop spans 16 amino acids. This CDR3 is CASSQEGRGYQETQYF. CDR3 nucleotide sequence: TGCGCCAGCAGCCAAGAGGGGCGGGGTTACCAAGAGACCCAGTACTTC.

This chain connects TRBV6-1 to TRBJ2-2; no reliable D call. The CDR3 contains 13 residues. CDR1 is MNHNS, CDR2 SASEGT, per germline. V gave up 1 base and J gave up 7 bases, with 7 bases separating them. The CDR3 spells CASSEVSVGELFF. In DNA form, the CDR3 reads TGTGCCAGCAGTGAAGTAAGCGTCGGGGAGCTGTTTTTT.

This sequence joins TRBV5-4 and TRBJ2-1; 12 nucleotides agree with TRBD2. Germline loops: CDR1 SGHNT, CDR2 YYREEE (reference sequence). J was trimmed by 6 bases and V by 5 bases; bases with no gene match: 9. There are 16 residues in the CDR3. DNA for the CDR3: TGTGCCAGCAGTTTCCTACTAGCGGGAGGTCCCAATGAGCAGTTCTTC. Translating it yields CASSFLLAGGPNEQFF.

This clone has only one observation. The chain employs TRBV29-1 and TRBJ2-2; 7 bases line up with TRBD2. In germline, CDR1 is SQVTM, CDR2 ANQGSEA. The CDR3 consists of 13 residues. The V segment lost 5 bases and the J segment 7 bases; nucleotides outside the gene matches: 7. As DNA, the CDR3 is TGCAGCGTTAGGCGGGGGAAGGGCGGGGAGCTGTTTTTT. Translated, it gives CSVRRGKGGELFF.

The chain has TRBV6-5 and TRBJ2-1; 10 bases line up with TRBD1. Germline trimming cut 5 bases from V and 12 bases from J; bases unmatched to any gene: 7. CDR3 length: 13 amino acids. CDR1 is MNHEY and CDR2 is SVGAGI in the germline V gene. DNA of the CDR3: TGTGCCAGCAGTAGGGACCGGGACAGGGGGCAGTTCTTC. Encoded protein: CASSRDRDRGQFF.

The genes are TRBV6-6 and TRBJ1-5, with 10 bases matching TRBD1. The V gene's germline CDR1 is MNHNY and CDR2 SVGAGI (reference sequence). Trimming at V came to 6 bases and at J to 5 bases, leaving 10 bases not matched to a gene. The CDR3 covers 16 residues. As DNA, the CDR3 is TGTGCCAGCAGGGCCGGGACAGGGGACCGTGATCAGCCCCAGCATTTT. Its translation: CASRAGTGDRDQPQHF.

The chain combines TRBV9 with TRBJ2-3; maybe TRBD2 (5 bases). V lost 0 bases and J lost 4, with 12 bases in between. This CDR3 has 15 amino acids. Per germline, CDR1 SGDLS and CDR2 YYNGEE. CDR3: CASSVGGQASDTQYF. As DNA, the CDR3 is TGTGCCAGCAGCGTAGGAGGGCAGGCATCAGATACGCAGTATTTT.

The chain recombines TRBV11-3 with TRBJ2-4; 10 bases are shared with TRBD2. Germline assignment: CDR1 SGHNT and CDR2 YENEEA. There are 15 residues in the CDR3. V was clipped by 5 bases and J by 8 bases; unmatched bases: 9. The CDR3 region is CASSPRLAGEYIQYF. The CDR3 DNA reads as TGTGCCAGCAGCCCCCGCCTAGCGGGAGAGTACATTCAGTACTTC.

This chain links TRBV21-1 with TRBJ2-1; whether TRBD2, the table's D call, matches the DNA was not checked. TRBV21-1 is given as a pseudogene. This CDR3 region has 15 residues. In nucleotides, the CDR3 is TGTGCCAGCATTCAAGGAGGGGTCTCCTACAATGAGCAGTTCTTC. Translated: CASIQGGVSYNEQFF.

The chain uses TRBV21-1 and TRBJ2-7; the table gives TRBD1 as D, unverified against the DNA. TRBV21-1 is tagged as a pseudogene. This CDR3 has 16 residues. CDR3 DNA sequence: TGTGCCAGCAGCAAAGCTGAGACAGGGGTGCACTACGAGCAGTACTTC. This codes for CASSKAETGVHYEQYF.

This chain uses TRBV10-3 with TRBJ2-2, with a possible D match to TRBD2 (5 bases). The CDR3 loop spans 14 amino acids. Germline values: CDR1 ENHRY, CDR2 SYGVKD. The V gene lost 4 bases and the J gene lost 2 bases, with 8 bases spanning the gap. CDR3 coding DNA: TGTGCCATCAGTGGCGGGCCCAACACCGGGGAGCTGTTTTTT. Amino acid sequence: CAISGGPNTGELFF.

This clone was observed a single time. The rearrangement links TRBV5-4 to TRBJ2-2, with 9 bases aligning to TRBD1. Germline loops: CDR1 SGHNT, CDR2 YYREEE (reference sequence). The CDR3 length is 15 residues. J lost 4 bases, V lost 4 bases, and 5 bases had no gene match. CDR3 bases: TGTGCCAGCAGCAGTGGACAGGGGATCACCGGGGAGCTGTTTTTT. Translation: CASSSGQGITGELFF.

The chain combines TRBV5-4 with TRBJ2-5, with a tentative D call TRBD2 (7 bases). Trimming removed 9 bases from V and 4 bases from J, with 10 bases in between. Germline V CDR1 and CDR2: SGHNT, YYREEE (reference sequence). The CDR3 totals 11 residues. The CDR3 spells CATGGPETQYF. CDR3 coding DNA: TGTGCCACCGGGGGGCCAGAGACCCAGTACTTC.

The genes are TRBV5-6 and TRBJ2-6; unclear D gene. This CDR3 spans 15 amino acids. CDR1 and CDR2 from the germline V gene are SGHDT and YYEEEE. The V end was cut by 4 bases, the J end by 0 bases, with 8 bases between. The CDR3 DNA sequence: TGTGCCAGCAGCGTGGGCTACTCTGGGGCCAACGTCCTGACTTTC. This sequence encodes CASSVGYSGANVLTF. The variable domain in full, with the rest retrieved from reference TRBV5-6 and TRBJ2-6, is DAGVTQSPTHLIKTRGQQVTLRCSPKSGHDTVSWYQQALGQGPQFIFQYYEEEERQRGNFPDRFSGHQFPNYSSELNVNALLLGDSALYLCASSVGYSGANVLTFGAGSRLTVL.

The CDR3 sequence: CASNNRFNQPQHF. In DNA, the CDR3 is TGTGCCAGTAATAACAGATTCAATCAGCCCCAGCATTTT. V usage is TRBV19 and J usage is TRBJ1-5; no clear D. Germline CDR1 LNHDA, CDR2 SQIVND (reference sequence). CDR3 length equals 13 residues. V was pared by 7 bases and J by 3 bases, with 10 bases between.